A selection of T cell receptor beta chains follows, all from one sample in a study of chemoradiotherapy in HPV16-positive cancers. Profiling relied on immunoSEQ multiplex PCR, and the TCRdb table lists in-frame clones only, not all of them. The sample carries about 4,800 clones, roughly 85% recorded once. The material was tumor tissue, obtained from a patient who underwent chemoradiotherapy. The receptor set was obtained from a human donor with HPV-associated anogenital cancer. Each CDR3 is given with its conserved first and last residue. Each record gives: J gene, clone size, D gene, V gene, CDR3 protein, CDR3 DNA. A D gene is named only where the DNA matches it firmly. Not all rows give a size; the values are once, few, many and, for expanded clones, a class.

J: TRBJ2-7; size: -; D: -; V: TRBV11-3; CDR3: CASSLEGFEQYF; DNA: TGTGCCAGCAGCTTAGAAGGATTCGAGCAGTACTTC
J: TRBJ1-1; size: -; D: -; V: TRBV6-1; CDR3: CASSGGQGRRKAFF; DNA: TGTGCCAGCAGTGGGGGCCAAGGCAGGAGGAAAGCTTTCTTT
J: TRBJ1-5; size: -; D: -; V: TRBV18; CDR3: CASSPGQDQPQHF; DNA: TGTGCCAGCTCCCCGGGCCAGGATCAGCCCCAGCATTTT
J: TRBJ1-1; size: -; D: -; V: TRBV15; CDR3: CATSMGRGIEAFF; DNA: TGTGCCACCAGCATGGGGCGGGGCATTGAAGCTTTCTTT
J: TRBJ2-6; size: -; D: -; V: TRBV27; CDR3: CASSTIPISGANVLTF; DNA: TGTGCCAGCAGCACCATACCGATCTCTGGGGCCAACGTCCTGACTTTC
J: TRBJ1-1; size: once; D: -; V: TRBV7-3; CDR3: CASSWLGAANTEAFF; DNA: TGTGCCAGCAGCTGGCTTGGGGCGGCGAACACTGAAGCTTTCTTT
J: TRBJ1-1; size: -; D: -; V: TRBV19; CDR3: CASRGARAEAFF; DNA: TGTGCCAGTAGGGGGGCGAGGGCTGAAGCTTTCTTT
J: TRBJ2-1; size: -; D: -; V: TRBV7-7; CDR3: CASSVSLLGSYNEQFF; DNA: TGTGCTAGCAGCGTCTCCCTACTGGGCTCCTACAATGAGCAGTTCTTC
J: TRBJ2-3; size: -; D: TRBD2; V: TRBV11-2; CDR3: CASSFSGVGDTQYF; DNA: TGTGCCAGCAGCTTTAGCGGGGTGGGGGATACGCAGTATTTT
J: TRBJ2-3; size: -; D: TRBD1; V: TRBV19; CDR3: CASSMGQLADTQYF; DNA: TGTGCCAGTAGTATGGGACAGTTGGCAGATACGCAGTATTTT
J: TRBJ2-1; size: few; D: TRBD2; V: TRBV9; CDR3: CASSVERAGEGNEQFF; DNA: TGTGCCAGCAGCGTAGAAAGGGCGGGGGAAGGAAATGAGCAGTTCTTC
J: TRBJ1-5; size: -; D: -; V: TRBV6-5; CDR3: CASSPGVIGGQPQHF; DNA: TGTGCCAGCAGTCCCGGGGTAATAGGTGGTCAGCCCCAGCATTTT
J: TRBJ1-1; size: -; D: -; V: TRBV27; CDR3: CASTLSASGIEAFF; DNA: TGTGCCAGCACCCTGTCGGCCTCGGGCATTGAAGCTTTCTTT
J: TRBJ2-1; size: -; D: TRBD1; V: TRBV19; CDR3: CASSNGQGRNEQFF; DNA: TGTGCCAGTAGTAACGGACAGGGGCGAAATGAGCAGTTCTTC
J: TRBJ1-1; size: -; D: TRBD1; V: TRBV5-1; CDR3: CASSSYTGGTEAFF; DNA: TGCGCCAGCAGCTCTTATACAGGGGGAACTGAAGCTTTCTTT